The rows below give T cell receptor beta chains drawn from one sample of a study of neurological immune-mediated disorders. MiXCR, applied by TCRdb to the 5' RACE reads, yields one record per CDR3 protein. The table includes 50,000 or so distinct CDR3 sequences, 10% to 13% detected once. Sequences were obtained from PBMCs. The receptors were gathered from a woman aged 40 to 49 with HTLV-1-associated myelopathy (HAM/TSP). CDR3s include the opening cysteine and the closing phenylalanine or tryptophan. Each record gives: V gene, clone size, J gene, D gene, CDR3 protein, CDR3 DNA. The D gene is left open where the match is weak. A clone size is listed for some rows: how often the clone was seen (once, few, many), or a class if it is expanded.

v_gene: TRBV6-1; abundance: NA; j_gene: TRBJ2-1; d_gene: TRBD2; CDR3aa: CATRWASGGYNEQFF; CDR3nt: TGTGCCACCCGGTGGGCTAGCGGGGGCTACAATGAGCAGTTCTTC
v_gene: TRBV11-2; abundance: many; j_gene: TRBJ2-1; d_gene: TRBD2; CDR3aa: CASSYEPGLGYNEQFF; CDR3nt: TGTGCCAGCAGCTACGAGCCGGGACTAGGATACAATGAGCAGTTCTTC
v_gene: TRBV6-5; abundance: many; j_gene: TRBJ2-2; d_gene: TRBD1; CDR3aa: CASRDRVGTGELFF; CDR3nt: TGTGCCAGCAGGGACAGGGTAGGGACCGGGGAGCTGTTTTTT
v_gene: TRBV28; abundance: many; j_gene: TRBJ1-1; d_gene: TRBD1; CDR3aa: CASSLLTGSDTEAFF; CDR3nt: TGTGCCAGCAGTTTATTGACAGGGTCGGACACTGAAGCTTTCTTT
v_gene: TRBV20-1; abundance: many; j_gene: TRBJ1-1; d_gene: NA; CDR3aa: CSARDRPQNTEAFF; CDR3nt: TGCAGTGCTAGAGACAGGCCTCAGAACACTGAAGCTTTCTTT
v_gene: TRBV6-2/TRBV6-3; abundance: many; j_gene: TRBJ1-5; d_gene: NA; CDR3aa: CASRAGGSNQPQHF; CDR3nt: TGTGCCAGCAGAGCGGGGGGAAGCAATCAGCCCCAGCATTTT
v_gene: TRBV24-1; abundance: many; j_gene: TRBJ1-2; d_gene: NA; CDR3aa: CATSDPGADYGYTF; CDR3nt: TGTGCCACCAGTGATCCAGGGGCGGACTATGGCTACACCTTC
v_gene: TRBV11-3; abundance: many; j_gene: TRBJ2-7; d_gene: NA; CDR3aa: CASSLATGYGEQYF; CDR3nt: TGTGCCAGCAGCTTAGCCACAGGTTACGGCGAGCAGTACTTC
v_gene: TRBV15; abundance: many; j_gene: TRBJ2-7; d_gene: TRBD1; CDR3aa: CATSGRDRRDEQYF; CDR3nt: TGTGCCACCAGCGGCCGGGACAGGCGGGACGAGCAGTACTTC
v_gene: TRBV29-1; abundance: few; j_gene: TRBJ2-7; d_gene: NA; CDR3aa: CSVERTRGDEQYF; CDR3nt: TGCAGCGTTGAGCGGACCAGGGGTGACGAGCAGTACTTC
v_gene: TRBV20-1; abundance: many; j_gene: TRBJ1-3; d_gene: NA; CDR3aa: CSAQRDFQGTGNTIYF; CDR3nt: TGCAGTGCACAGCGGGACTTTCAGGGAACTGGAAACACCATATATTTT
v_gene: TRBV7-8; abundance: many; j_gene: TRBJ1-2; d_gene: TRBD1; CDR3aa: CASSLEGTAGYTF; CDR3nt: TGTGCCAGCAGCTTAGAGGGGACAGCAGGCTACACCTTC
v_gene: TRBV30; abundance: many; j_gene: TRBJ1-1; d_gene: NA; CDR3aa: CAWSLGGNTEAFF; CDR3nt: TGTGCCTGGAGCCTAGGGGGGAACACTGAAGCTTTCTTT
v_gene: TRBV29-1; abundance: many; j_gene: TRBJ1-1; d_gene: NA; CDR3aa: CSVDVAGKNTEAFF; CDR3nt: TGCAGCGTTGACGTAGCGGGGAAAAACACTGAAGCTTTCTTT
v_gene: TRBV7-3; abundance: many; j_gene: TRBJ2-3; d_gene: NA; CDR3aa: CASSLTGAANTQYF; CDR3nt: TGTGCCAGCAGCTTAACGGGGGCGGCAAATACGCAGTATTTT
v_gene: TRBV5-1; abundance: many; j_gene: TRBJ2-3; d_gene: TRBD1; CDR3aa: CASSLVQGGTDTQYF; CDR3nt: TGCGCCAGCAGCTTGGTACAGGGGGGCACAGATACGCAGTATTTT
v_gene: TRBV5-1; abundance: many; j_gene: TRBJ2-2; d_gene: NA; CDR3aa: CASSRTNTGELFF; CDR3nt: TGCGCCAGCAGCAGGACGAACACCGGGGAGCTGTTTTTT
v_gene: TRBV20-1; abundance: NA; j_gene: TRBJ2-7; d_gene: NA; CDR3aa: CSARASRPRGKDSLLYEQYF; CDR3nt: TGCAGTGCTAGAGCGTCCCGTCCGAGAGGAAAGGATAGTCTTCTATACGAGCAGTACTTC
v_gene: TRBV11-3; abundance: many; j_gene: TRBJ2-7; d_gene: NA; CDR3aa: CASSFGQSQYYEQYF; CDR3nt: TGTGCCAGCAGCTTTGGACAGAGCCAATATTACGAGCAGTACTTC
v_gene: TRBV5-1; abundance: many; j_gene: TRBJ1-2; d_gene: NA; CDR3aa: CASSLTGTANYGYTF; CDR3nt: TGCGCCAGCAGCTTGACCGGGACGGCCAACTATGGCTACACCTTC
v_gene: TRBV7-2; abundance: many; j_gene: TRBJ2-4; d_gene: TRBD2; CDR3aa: CASSLGPPSGGAKNIQYF; CDR3nt: TGTGCCAGCAGCCTAGGACCGCCTAGCGGGGGGGCGAAAAACATTCAGTACTTC
v_gene: TRBV5-1; abundance: many; j_gene: TRBJ2-6; d_gene: TRBD1; CDR3aa: CASSWTGGGGANVLTF; CDR3nt: TGCGCCAGCAGCTGGACAGGGGGCGGTGGGGCCAACGTCCTGACTTTC
v_gene: TRBV20-1; abundance: many; j_gene: TRBJ2-1; d_gene: NA; CDR3aa: CSAPTRLRGTYNEQFF; CDR3nt: TGCAGTGCTCCGACCCGCCTTAGAGGAACCTACAATGAGCAGTTCTTC
v_gene: TRBV7-2; abundance: many; j_gene: TRBJ2-3; d_gene: TRBD1; CDR3aa: CASSSTGVNPDTQYF; CDR3nt: TGTGCCAGCAGCTCTACAGGGGTTAACCCAGATACGCAGTATTTT
v_gene: TRBV29-1; abundance: many; j_gene: TRBJ2-1; d_gene: NA; CDR3aa: CSVGNVNEQFF; CDR3nt: TGCAGCGTCGGAAACGTGAATGAGCAGTTCTTC
v_gene: TRBV3-1; abundance: many; j_gene: TRBJ1-4; d_gene: TRBD1; CDR3aa: CASSRWDRDEKLFF; CDR3nt: TGTGCCAGCAGCCGCTGGGACAGGGATGAAAAACTGTTTTTT
v_gene: TRBV20-1; abundance: many; j_gene: TRBJ1-2; d_gene: NA; CDR3aa: CSARDPQFYGYTF; CDR3nt: TGCAGTGCTAGAGATCCCCAATTCTATGGCTACACCTTC
v_gene: TRBV20-1; abundance: many; j_gene: TRBJ1-2; d_gene: TRBD1; CDR3aa: CSARVGTGVGYTF; CDR3nt: TGCAGTGCTAGAGTAGGGACAGGGGTTGGCTACACCTTC
v_gene: TRBV20-1; abundance: many; j_gene: TRBJ1-5; d_gene: NA; CDR3aa: CSAKAQLSNQPQHF; CDR3nt: TGCAGTGCTAAGGCACAGCTTAGCAATCAGCCCCAGCATTTT
v_gene: TRBV10-3; abundance: few; j_gene: TRBJ2-7; d_gene: TRBD2; CDR3aa: CAISEGRGAYEQYF; CDR3nt: TGTGCCATCAGTGAGGGGCGGGGGGCCTACGAGCAGTACTTC
v_gene: TRBV11-3; abundance: many; j_gene: TRBJ2-3; d_gene: TRBD1; CDR3aa: CASSIITGGDADTQYF; CDR3nt: TGTGCCAGCAGCATTATAACAGGGGGCGATGCAGATACGCAGTATTTT
v_gene: TRBV10-3; abundance: NA; j_gene: TRBJ2-1; d_gene: TRBD2; CDR3aa: CAISAITGTTYNEQFF; CDR3nt: TGTGCCATCAGTGCCATCACCGGGACTACCTACAATGAGCAGTTCTTC
v_gene: TRBV2; abundance: many; j_gene: TRBJ2-3; d_gene: NA; CDR3aa: CASRSGTPWDTQYF; CDR3nt: TGTGCCAGCAGATCCGGGACACCTTGGGATACGCAGTATTTT
v_gene: TRBV5-1; abundance: many; j_gene: TRBJ2-2; d_gene: NA; CDR3aa: CASSNTGELFF; CDR3nt: TGCGCCAGCAGCAACACCGGGGAGCTGTTTTTT
v_gene: TRBV5-1; abundance: many; j_gene: TRBJ1-2; d_gene: NA; CDR3aa: CASSLRGGPNYGYTF; CDR3nt: TGCGCCAGCAGCTTACGAGGGGGGCCTAACTATGGCTACACCTTC
v_gene: TRBV4-3; abundance: many; j_gene: TRBJ1-1; d_gene: TRBD1; CDR3aa: CASSQERVGQGAYSAFF; CDR3nt: TGCGCCAGCAGCCAAGAAAGGGTCGGACAGGGCGCTTACTCAGCTTTCTTT
v_gene: TRBV5-1; abundance: many; j_gene: TRBJ2-7; d_gene: NA; CDR3aa: CASSLDRDSYEQYF; CDR3nt: TGCGCCAGCAGCTTGGACAGGGACTCCTACGAGCAGTACTTC
v_gene: TRBV29-1; abundance: many; j_gene: TRBJ2-1; d_gene: NA; CDR3aa: CSVDEVGRVGYNEQFF; CDR3nt: TGCAGCGTTGATGAGGTCGGAAGAGTGGGGTACAATGAGCAGTTCTTC
v_gene: TRBV11-2; abundance: once; j_gene: TRBJ1-1; d_gene: NA; CDR3aa: CASSLAKGDSEAFF; CDR3nt: TGTGCCAGCAGCTTAGCCAAAGGGGATTCTGAAGCTTTCTTT
v_gene: TRBV12-3/TRBV12-4; abundance: many; j_gene: TRBJ1-2; d_gene: NA; CDR3aa: CASSLYSLYGYTF; CDR3nt: TGTGCCAGCAGTTTATACAGCCTCTATGGCTACACCTTC
v_gene: TRBV5-1; abundance: many; j_gene: TRBJ1-6; d_gene: NA; CDR3aa: CASSLEQGPLHF; CDR3nt: TGCGCCAGCAGCTTGGAACAGGGTCCCCTCCACTTT
v_gene: TRBV18; abundance: NA; j_gene: TRBJ2-1; d_gene: NA; CDR3aa: CASSRQALYNEQFF; CDR3nt: TGTGCCAGCTCACGTCAGGCCCTATACAATGAGCAGTTCTTC
v_gene: TRBV5-1; abundance: many; j_gene: TRBJ1-1; d_gene: NA; CDR3aa: CASSLESSRGTEAFF; CDR3nt: TGCGCCAGCAGCTTGGAGTCGTCAAGGGGCACTGAAGCTTTCTTT
v_gene: TRBV12-5; abundance: many; j_gene: TRBJ2-3; d_gene: NA; CDR3aa: CASGLAETQPSTDTQYF; CDR3nt: TGTGCTAGTGGTTTGGCTGAGACACAACCTAGCACAGATACGCAGTATTTT
v_gene: TRBV6-2/TRBV6-3; abundance: many; j_gene: TRBJ1-5; d_gene: NA; CDR3aa: CATRPGAMGSDQPQHF; CDR3nt: TGTGCCACCCGACCGGGGGCGATGGGGTCGGATCAGCCCCAGCATTTT
v_gene: TRBV9; abundance: many; j_gene: TRBJ1-3; d_gene: NA; CDR3aa: CASSYGNTIYF; CDR3nt: TGTGCCAGCAGCTACGGAAACACCATATATTTT
v_gene: TRBV20-1; abundance: many; j_gene: TRBJ1-2; d_gene: NA; CDR3aa: CSARVTEASGYTF; CDR3nt: TGCAGTGCTAGGGTGACAGAAGCTTCTGGCTACACCTTC
v_gene: TRBV6-6; abundance: many; j_gene: TRBJ2-2; d_gene: NA; CDR3aa: CASTTSGINTGELFF; CDR3nt: TGTGCCAGCACCACTTCCGGGATCAACACCGGGGAGCTGTTTTTT
v_gene: TRBV6-2/TRBV6-3; abundance: many; j_gene: TRBJ2-2; d_gene: NA; CDR3aa: CASSPTKQRTGELFF; CDR3nt: TGTGCCAGCAGTCCGACTAAGCAGAGGACCGGGGAGCTGTTTTTT